This passage covers 29 T cell receptor beta chains from one sample sequenced in a study of T cell repertoires in cytomegalovirus infection. TCRdb passed the reads through MiXCR, listing each CDR3 protein once. This sample yields about 900,000 distinct CDR3 sequences, of which 30% to 40% are seen a single time; about an eighth belongs to the top ten. Their antigens are not known. The sample here was cultured CD8+ T cells from PBMCs, taken from culture after CMV antigen stimulation. These receptors originate from a human donor in good health (CMV status not recorded). Some clones in this sample may be carry-over from other donors' samples.

This clonotype was counted between two and nine times. J is TRBJ2-5 and V is TRBV4-1; D not resolved. Trimming took 3 bases from V and 5 from J, leaving 7 bases between them. From germline, CDR1 is MGHRA and CDR2 YSYEKL. This CDR3 has 12 residues. The CDR3 is CASSQTEETQYF. The DNA for the CDR3 is TGCGCCAGCAGCCAGACGGAGGAGACCCAGTACTTC.

The rearrangement links TRBV11-3 to TRBJ2-5; D gene unclear. Germline V CDR1 and CDR2: SGHNT, YENEEA. V was pared by 2 bases and J by 7 bases, with 8 bases between. This CDR3 is built from 12 residues. CDR3 region: CASSLPMGTQYF. The CDR3 nucleotides read TGTGCCAGCAGCTTACCTATGGGGACCCAGTACTTC.

This clonotype was recorded only once. CDR3 DNA: TGTGCGACCCCCTGGGGAAACACCATATATTTT. This sequence encodes CATPWGNTIYF. The rearrangement uses TRBV7-2 and TRBJ1-3; no clear D gene. Germline lookup yields CDR1 SGHTA and CDR2 FQGNSA. CDR3 length: 11 residues.

The gene calls are TRBV19 and TRBJ2-1; D is undetermined. Trimming cost V 3 bases and J 8 bases, with 8 bases left between them. The length of the CDR3 is 12 residues. The germline CDR1 and CDR2 sequences are LNHDA and SQIVND (reference sequence). CDR3 amino acids: CASSIPDDEQFF. The DNA of the CDR3 is TGTGCCAGTAGTATTCCGGACGATGAGCAGTTCTTC.

This clonotype was seen ten or more times. V and J are TRBV7-2 and TRBJ2-1; tentative D call: TRBD1 (5 bases). The germline V and J ends were trimmed by 4 bases and 0 bases, with 13 bases remaining between them. CDR1 is SGHTA and CDR2 is FQGNSA in the germline V gene. The CDR3 runs 16 residues. The CDR3 loop reads CASSSPTVNSYNEQFF. DNA for the CDR3: TGTGCCAGCAGCTCTCCGACAGTTAACTCCTACAATGAGCAGTTCTTC.

This clonotype was recorded only once. The chain recombines TRBV28 with TRBJ2-7; maybe TRBD2 (7 bases). This CDR3 region has 14 residues. V dropped 2 bases and J dropped 6 bases, with 14 bases sitting between them. The germline V gene has CDR1 MDHEN and CDR2 SYDVKM. In DNA form, the CDR3 reads TGTGCCAGCAGTTTACTGTTGGGGGGGCTCGAGCAGTACGTC. Its translation is CASSLLLGGLEQYV.

This clonotype was observed a few times. The J gene is TRBJ1-2, the V gene TRBV28; unclear D gene. The CDR3 loop spans 16 amino acids. Germline values: CDR1 MDHEN, CDR2 SYDVKM. Trimming removed 3 bases at V and 2 bases at J, with 16 bases between. In nucleotides, the CDR3 is TGTGCCAGCAGTTTTCGGGCCCACGGACCCAACTATGGCTACACCTTC. It translates to CASSFRAHGPNYGYTF.

This clonotype appeared a single time. This rearrangement joins TRBV2 to TRBJ1-1, with TRBD1 matching 8 bases. V shed 8 bases, J shed 6 bases, and the junction held 26 bases outside the gene matches. This CDR3 has 19 amino acids. Germline loops: CDR1 SNHLY, CDR2 FYNNEI. The DNA for the CDR3 is TGTGCCAGCTGGGGGGTTGATGGACAGGGCGCGGTTGGAAGGGCTGAAGCTTTCTTT. The encoded protein is CASWGVDGQGAVGRAEAFF.

The chain couples TRBV2 to TRBJ1-5; D is uncertain. Germline V gene lookup returns CDR1 SNHLY and CDR2 FYNNEI. CDR3 length: 15 amino acids. With 1 base removed from V and 0 bases from J, the gap between germline ends came to 7 bases. The CDR3 sequence is CASSEGGTSNQPQHF. The CDR3 DNA reads as TGTGCCAGCAGTGAAGGGGGAACTAGCAATCAGCCCCAGCATTTT.

The gene calls are TRBV6-1 and TRBJ2-7; D is tentatively TRBD1 or TRBD2 (5 bases each). The CDR3 sequence is 15 residues long. V dropped 6 bases and J dropped 5 bases, with 20 bases sitting between them. Germline-derived CDR1 and CDR2 are MNHNS and SASEGT. CDR3 region: CASSPGTPVPHEQYF. The CDR3 DNA sequence: TGTGCCAGCAGCCCTGGGACCCCGGTCCCCCACGAGCAGTACTTC.

The gene calls are TRBV13 and TRBJ2-1; no clear D. The V end was cut by 0 bases, the J end by 3 bases, with 12 bases between. Germline-derived CDR1 and CDR2 are PRHDT and FYEKMQ (reference sequence). There are 16 residues in the CDR3. CDR3: CASSLGPSVDYNEQFF. The CDR3 DNA sequence: TGTGCCAGCAGCTTAGGCCCTTCCGTGGACTACAATGAGCAGTTCTTC. Full variable domain (missing parts from reference TRBV13 and TRBJ2-1): AAGVIQSPRHLIKEKRETATLKCYPIPRHDTVYWYQQGPGQDPQFLISFYEKMQSDKGSIPDRFSAQQFSDYHSELNMSSLELGDSALYFCASSLGPSVDYNEQFFGPGTRLTVL.

This clonotype showed up just a few times. The gene calls are TRBV6-1 and TRBJ2-7; D is perhaps TRBD1 (6 bases). Germline CDR1 MNHNS, CDR2 SASEGT. This CDR3 has 18 amino acids. V lost 8 bases and J lost 3, with 29 bases in between. The CDR3 nucleotides are TGTGCCAGCCGACGGTTTGAACAGGGAAAGGCTTCCGGCTACGAGCAGTACTTC. It specifies CASRRFEQGKASGYEQYF.

This chain uses TRBV7-9 with TRBJ2-5, with 8 bases lining up with TRBD2. CDR3 size: 15 residues. The trim removed 5 bases at V and 5 bases at J, leaving 10 bases unmatched. CDR1 is SEHNR, CDR2 FQNEAQ, per germline (reference sequence). The CDR3 nucleotides are TGTGCCAGCAGCACTTGGACTAGCCCAGGGGAGACCCAGTACTTC. It yields the protein CASSTWTSPGETQYF.

This clonotype was detected only a few times. The chain's CDR3 is CASSQVTGGLYNEQFF. The CDR3, as DNA: TGCGCCAGCAGCCAAGTAACCGGGGGGCTTTACAATGAGCAGTTCTTC. V usage is TRBV4-1 and J usage is TRBJ2-1; tentative D call: TRBD2 (7 bases). Germline V lookup: CDR1 MGHRA, CDR2 YSYEKL. Trimming cost V 1 base and J 4 bases, with 14 bases left between them. The CDR3 is 16 amino acids.

V gene TRBV19 combines with J gene TRBJ2-6; 9 bases agree with TRBD1. Looked up from germline, CDR1 is LNHDA and CDR2 is SQIVND (reference sequence). CDR3 length equals 15 residues. Losses at the gene ends were 4 bases for V and 10 bases for J; bases not matched to a gene: 8. CDR3 sequence reads: CASSRGTGRGNVLTF. The CDR3 DNA sequence: TGTGCCAGTAGTAGAGGGACAGGGAGGGGGAACGTCCTGACTTTC.

This chain joins TRBV12-3 or TRBV12-4 and TRBJ1-5; D is ambiguous. V lost 7 bases and J lost 4, with 14 bases in between. There are 14 residues in the CDR3. CDR3 loop: CASTDRHDNQPQHF. The CDR3 coding sequence is TGTGCCAGCACCGATAGACACGATAATCAGCCCCAGCATTTT.

This chain uses TRBV7-9 with TRBJ1-1; TRBD1 might be the D (6 bases). This CDR3 region has 16 residues. Between the trimmed V and J ends, which lost 0 bases and 4 bases, there was a span of 15 bases. The germline CDR1 and CDR2 sequences are SEHNR and FQNEAQ (reference sequence). The CDR3 loop is CASSLAWRDTGTEAFF. The CDR3 DNA reads TGTGCCAGCAGCTTAGCGTGGCGGGACACGGGCACTGAAGCTTTCTTT.

The chain has TRBV6-2 or TRBV6-3 and TRBJ2-7, with TRBD1 matching over 8 bases. The CDR3 totals 15 residues. The germline V gene has CDR1 MNHEY and CDR2 SVGEGT. The trim removed 1 base at V and 6 bases at J, leaving 8 bases unmatched. The CDR3 sequence: CASSYYPGDRPEQYV. DNA of the CDR3: TGTGCCAGCAGTTACTACCCAGGGGACAGGCCCGAGCAGTACGTC.

This clonotype turned up a few times. V is TRBV19 and J is TRBJ1-3; D is unclear. This CDR3 comprises 14 residues. V was pared by 6 bases and J by 1 base, with 10 bases between. Germline V gene data show CDR1 as LNHDA and CDR2 as SQIVND (reference sequence). The CDR3 nucleotides are TGTGCCAGTAGGGTCGGGTTTTCTGGAAACACCATATATTTT. It codes for CASRVGFSGNTIYF.

The chain links TRBV7-9 to TRBJ1-1; 8 bases line up with TRBD1. The germline CDR1 and CDR2 sequences are SEHNR and FQNEAQ (reference sequence). This CDR3 has 14 residues. Trimming cost V 4 bases and J 8 bases; bases outside gene matches: 9. CDR3 loop: CASSSSRGRLEAFF. CDR3 in DNA: TGTGCCAGCAGCTCCTCCAGGGGGCGGTTGGAAGCTTTCTTT.

Details on this clonotype: The germline gene is not matched at one end of the junction; a read error may be the cause. The chain couples TRBV6-1 to TRBJ1-2; weak D call: TRBD1 (5 bases). The CDR3 spans 13 residues. CDR1 and CDR2 from the germline V gene are MNHNS and SASEGT. This CDR3 reads CASSEVRANGYTF. CDR3 nucleotides: TGTGCCAGTAGTGAAGTCAGGGCGAATGGCTACACCTTC.

V is TRBV29-1 and J is TRBJ1-1; D might be TRBD1 (5 bases). The CDR3 is made up of 15 amino acids. V was trimmed by 1 base and J by 1 base, leaving 13 bases between them. In germline, CDR1 is SQVTM, CDR2 ANQGSEA. Here the CDR3 DNA reads TGCAGCGTTGAAGGCCCCTGGGGCGGGAACACTGAAGCTTTCTTT. This codes for CSVEGPWGGNTEAFF.

The rearrangement links TRBV5-4 to TRBJ1-1, with D possibly matching TRBD1 (5 bases). Germline V lookup: CDR1 SGHNT, CDR2 YYREEE (reference sequence). V shed 2 bases and J shed 3 bases, with 11 bases lying between them. This CDR3 comprises 14 residues. This CDR3 reads CASSLRGEDTEAFF. The CDR3, as DNA: TGTGCCAGCAGCTTAAGGGGAGAAGACACTGAAGCTTTCTTT.

The chain has TRBV27 and TRBJ2-2, with 11 bases identical to TRBD1. V lost 2 bases, J lost 7 bases, and 3 bases stayed unmatched. This CDR3 is built from 15 residues. Germline CDR1 MNHEY, CDR2 SMNVEV (reference sequence). The CDR3 reads CASSLGQGAYGELFF. CDR3 coding DNA: TGTGCCAGCAGTTTAGGACAGGGGGCTTACGGGGAGCTGTTTTTT.

This clonotype appeared a few times. The chain employs TRBV25-1 and TRBJ1-2, with D perhaps TRBD1 (5 bases). This CDR3 has 14 amino acids. From germline, CDR1 is MGHDK and CDR2 SYGVNS. Between the trimmed V and J ends, which lost 1 base and 7 bases, there was a span of 13 bases. The CDR3 DNA follows: TGTGCCAGCAGTGAATGGAGCGCGGGGCTTGGCTACACCTTC. This codes for CASSEWSAGLGYTF.

The count of this clonotype is one. This rearrangement joins TRBV28 to TRBJ2-5; the D gene is possibly TRBD1 (5 bases). Deletions cut 6 bases from V and 1 base from J, with 12 bases between. The CDR3 runs 14 residues. Germline assignment: CDR1 MDHEN and CDR2 SYDVKM. CDR3 sequence reads: CASSHDSFQETQYF. DNA of the CDR3: TGTGCCAGCAGCCACGACAGTTTCCAAGAGACCCAGTACTTC.

The V gene is TRBV27, the J gene TRBJ2-1; D gene uncertain. V lost 2 bases and J 5 bases, leaving 16 bases between the germline ends. The length of the CDR3 is 16 residues. CDR1 and CDR2 from the germline V gene are MNHEY and SMNVEV (reference sequence). The CDR3 spells CASSLNAPVGNNEQFF. CDR3 DNA: TGTGCCAGCAGTTTAAATGCCCCAGTCGGAAACAATGAGCAGTTCTTC.

This clonotype was recorded a few times. This chain links TRBV9 with TRBJ1-1; tentative D call: TRBD1 (5 bases). V lost 3 bases to trimming and J lost 1 base, with 10 bases between them. This CDR3 has 14 residues. The germline CDR1 and CDR2 sequences are SGDLS and YYNGEE. CDR3: CASSAGHQNTEAFF. CDR3 nucleotides: TGTGCCAGCAGCGCCGGACATCAGAACACTGAAGCTTTCTTT.

This clonotype was detected many times. This chain joins TRBV7-2 and TRBJ1-1; possibly TRBD1 for D (5 bases). The CDR3 is 15 amino acids. V dropped 5 bases and J dropped 4 bases, with 17 bases sitting between them. CDR1 SGHTA and CDR2 FQGNSA come from the germline V gene. The CDR3 here is CASSARPRGGTEAFF. Here the CDR3 DNA reads TGTGCCAGCAGCGCCAGGCCTCGGGGGGGCACTGAAGCTTTCTTT.